A selection of T cell receptor beta chains follows, all from one sample in a study of cytomegalovirus exposure and HLA in healthy donors. Clones were sequenced by immunoSEQ multiplex PCR, and TCRdb holds only the in-frame ones, with some missing. Found here are about 180,000 clones, roughly four fifths of them singletons; the top ten hold 4.9%. Sequenced sample: PBMCs. The receptor set was obtained from a woman aged 18-29 years in good health and CMV-seropositive. CDR3s include the opening cysteine and the closing phenylalanine or tryptophan. D genes are given only for firm matches. The size of a clone is reported for some rows only, either as once, few or many, or as a class for expanded clones.

CSAKQHTEAFF | TGCAGTGCTAAACAGCACACTGAAGCTTTCTTT | . | . | TRBJ1-1 | TRBV20-1
CASSAGGAPQETQYF | TGTGCCAGCAGCGCTGGGGGGGCCCCTCAAGAGACCCAGTACTTC | . | . | TRBJ2-5 | TRBV5-6
CASSTRTSRGTGTEQFF | TGCGCCAGCAGCACCCGGACTAGCAGGGGAACAGGTACTGAGCAGTTCTTC | . | TRBD2 | TRBJ2-1 | TRBV4-3
CASSQGHEETQYF | TGCGCCAGCAGTCAGGGGCACGAAGAGACCCAGTACTTC | . | . | TRBJ2-5 | TRBV10-1
CASSPGGNEQFF | TGTGCTAGCAGCCCAGGGGGCAATGAGCAGTTCTTC | few | TRBD1 | TRBJ2-1 | TRBV7-7
CASSSPGFEAFF | TGTGCCAGTAGTTCTCCGGGATTTGAAGCTTTCTTT | few | . | TRBJ1-1 | TRBV19
CASSLGQAPQPQHF | TGTGCCAGCAGCCTGGGACAGGCCCCACAGCCCCAGCATTTT | . | TRBD1 | TRBJ1-5 | TRBV11-2
CSSVQGYEQYF | TGCAGCTCGGTACAGGGGTACGAGCAGTACTTC | . | TRBD1 | TRBJ2-7 | TRBV29-1
CASSPTSETQYF | TGTGCCAGCAGCCCCACGAGCGAGACCCAGTACTTC | . | . | TRBJ2-5 | TRBV7-7
CASRQDHRGSEQFF | TGTGCCAGCAGACAAGACCACAGGGGTTCAGAGCAGTTCTTC | . | TRBD1 | TRBJ2-1 | TRBV7-9
CASSRRDTGNEQFF | TGTGCCAGTAGTAGACGGGACACCGGGAATGAGCAGTTCTTC | . | . | TRBJ2-1 | TRBV19
CASRLRGAGELFF | TGTGCCAGCAGACTCCGGGGGGCCGGGGAGCTGTTTTTT | . | TRBD2 | TRBJ2-2 | TRBV27